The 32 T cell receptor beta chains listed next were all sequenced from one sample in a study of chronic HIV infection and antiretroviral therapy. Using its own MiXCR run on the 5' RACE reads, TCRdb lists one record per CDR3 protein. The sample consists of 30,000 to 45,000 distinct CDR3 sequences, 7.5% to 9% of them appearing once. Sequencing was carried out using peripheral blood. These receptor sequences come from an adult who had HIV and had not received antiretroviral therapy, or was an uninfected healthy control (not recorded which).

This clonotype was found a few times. CDR3 protein: CASMGIAEYNEQFF. The CDR3 DNA is TGTGCCAGCATGGGAATAGCGGAGTACAATGAGCAGTTCTTC. The V and J genes are TRBV2 and TRBJ2-1; possibly TRBD2 for D (6 bases). V shed 7 bases and J shed 4 bases, with 14 bases lying between them. The germline V gene has CDR1 SNHLY and CDR2 FYNNEI. The CDR3 consists of 14 residues.

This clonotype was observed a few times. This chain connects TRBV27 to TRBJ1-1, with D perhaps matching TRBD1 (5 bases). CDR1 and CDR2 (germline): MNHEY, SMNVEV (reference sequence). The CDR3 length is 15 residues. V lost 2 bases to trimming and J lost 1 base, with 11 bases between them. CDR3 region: CASSLLGRANTEAFF. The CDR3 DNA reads TGTGCCAGCAGTTTACTGGGCAGGGCGAACACTGAAGCTTTCTTT.

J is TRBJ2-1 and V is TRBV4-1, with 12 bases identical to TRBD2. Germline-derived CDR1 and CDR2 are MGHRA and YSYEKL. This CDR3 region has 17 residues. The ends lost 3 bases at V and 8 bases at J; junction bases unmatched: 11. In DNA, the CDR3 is TGCGCCAGCAGCCAGCCGGGACTAGCGGGTTCAAGGGATGAGCAGTTCTTC. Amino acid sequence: CASSQPGLAGSRDEQFF.

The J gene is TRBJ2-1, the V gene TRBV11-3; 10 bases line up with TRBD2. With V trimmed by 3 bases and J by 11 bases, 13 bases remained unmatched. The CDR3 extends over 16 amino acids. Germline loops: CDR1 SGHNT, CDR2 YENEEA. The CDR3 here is CASSFSSAGGGDKQFF. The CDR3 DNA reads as TGTGCCAGCAGCTTTTCGTCAGCGGGAGGGGGGGATAAGCAGTTCTTC.

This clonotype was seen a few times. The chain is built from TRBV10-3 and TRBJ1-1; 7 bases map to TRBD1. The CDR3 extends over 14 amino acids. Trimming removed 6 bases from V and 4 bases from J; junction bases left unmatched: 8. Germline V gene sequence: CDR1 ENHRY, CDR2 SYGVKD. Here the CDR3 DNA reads TGTGCCATCAGGGGGTACAGGGGAAGCACTGAAGCTTTCTTT. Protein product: CAIRGYRGSTEAFF.

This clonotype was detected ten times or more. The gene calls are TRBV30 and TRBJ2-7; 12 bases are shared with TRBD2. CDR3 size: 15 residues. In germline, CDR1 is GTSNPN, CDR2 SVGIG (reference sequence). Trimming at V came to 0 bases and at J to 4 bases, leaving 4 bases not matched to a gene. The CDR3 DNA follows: TGTGCCTGGAGTGTGGAGGGACTAGCGGGTTACGAGCAGTACTTC. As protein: CAWSVEGLAGYEQYF.

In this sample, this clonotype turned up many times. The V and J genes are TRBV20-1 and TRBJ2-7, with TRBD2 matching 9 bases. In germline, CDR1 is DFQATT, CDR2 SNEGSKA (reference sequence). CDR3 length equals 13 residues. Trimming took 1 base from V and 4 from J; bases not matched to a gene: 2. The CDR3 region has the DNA TGCAGTGCTAGAGCCAGCGGGAGGTACGAGCAGTACTTC. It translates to CSARASGRYEQYF.

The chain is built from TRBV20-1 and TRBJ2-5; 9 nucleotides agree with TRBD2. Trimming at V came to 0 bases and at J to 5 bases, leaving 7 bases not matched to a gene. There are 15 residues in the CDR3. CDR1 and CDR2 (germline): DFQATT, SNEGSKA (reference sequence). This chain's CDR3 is CSARDAREGDETQYF. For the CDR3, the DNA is TGCAGTGCTAGAGATGCGCGGGAGGGCGACGAGACCCAGTACTTC.

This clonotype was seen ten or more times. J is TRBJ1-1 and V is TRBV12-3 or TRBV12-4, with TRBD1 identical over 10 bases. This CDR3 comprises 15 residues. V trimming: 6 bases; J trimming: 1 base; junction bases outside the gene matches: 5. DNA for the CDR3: TGTGCCAGCAGGCCGGGACAGGGGAAGAACACTGAAGCTTTCTTT. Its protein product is CASRPGQGKNTEAFF.

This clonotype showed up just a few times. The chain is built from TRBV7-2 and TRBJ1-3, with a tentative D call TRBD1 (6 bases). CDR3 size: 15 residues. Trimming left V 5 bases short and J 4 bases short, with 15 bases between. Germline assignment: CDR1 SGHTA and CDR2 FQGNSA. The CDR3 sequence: CASSPWADRGNTIYF. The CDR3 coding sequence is TGTGCCAGCAGCCCTTGGGCTGACAGGGGAAACACCATATATTTT. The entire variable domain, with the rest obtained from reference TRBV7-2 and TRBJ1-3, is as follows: GAGVSQSPSNKVTEKGKDVELRCDPISGHTALYWYRQSLGQGLEFLIYFQGNSAPDKSGLPSDRFSAERTGGSVSTLTIQRTQQEDSAVYLCASSPWADRGNTIYFGEGSWLTVV.

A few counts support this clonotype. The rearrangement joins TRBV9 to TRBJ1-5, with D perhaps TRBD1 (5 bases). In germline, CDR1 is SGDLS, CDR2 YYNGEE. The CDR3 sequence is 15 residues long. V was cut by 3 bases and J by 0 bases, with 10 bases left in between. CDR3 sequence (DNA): TGTGCCAGCAGCGCGGGGGATGATAGCAATCAGCCCCAGCATTTT. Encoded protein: CASSAGDDSNQPQHF.

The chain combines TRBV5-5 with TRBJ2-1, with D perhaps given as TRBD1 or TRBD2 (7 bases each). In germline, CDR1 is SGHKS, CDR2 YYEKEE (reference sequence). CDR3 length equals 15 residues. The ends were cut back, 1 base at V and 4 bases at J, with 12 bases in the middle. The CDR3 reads CASSLQGDYYNEQFF. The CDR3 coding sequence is TGTGCCAGCAGCTTGCAGGGGGACTATTACAATGAGCAGTTCTTC.

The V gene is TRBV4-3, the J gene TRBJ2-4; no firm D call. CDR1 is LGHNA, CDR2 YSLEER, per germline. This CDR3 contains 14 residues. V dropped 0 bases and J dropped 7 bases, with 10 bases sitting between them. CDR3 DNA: TGCGCCAGCAGCCAAGATGTGGGATGGAACATTCAGTACTTC. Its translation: CASSQDVGWNIQYF.

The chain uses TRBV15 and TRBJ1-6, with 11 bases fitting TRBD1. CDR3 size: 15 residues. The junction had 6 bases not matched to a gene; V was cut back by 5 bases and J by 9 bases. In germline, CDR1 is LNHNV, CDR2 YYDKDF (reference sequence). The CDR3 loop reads CATSSRTGGSSPLHF. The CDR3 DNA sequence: TGTGCCACCAGCTCGCGGACAGGGGGCTCTTCACCCCTCCACTTT.

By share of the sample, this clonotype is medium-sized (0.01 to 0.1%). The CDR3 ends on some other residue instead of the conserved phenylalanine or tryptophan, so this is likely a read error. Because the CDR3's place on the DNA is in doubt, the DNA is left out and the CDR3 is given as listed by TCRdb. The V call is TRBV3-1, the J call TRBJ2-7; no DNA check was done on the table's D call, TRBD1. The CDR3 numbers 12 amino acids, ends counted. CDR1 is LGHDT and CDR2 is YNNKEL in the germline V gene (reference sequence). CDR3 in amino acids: CASSHGKGRPLL.

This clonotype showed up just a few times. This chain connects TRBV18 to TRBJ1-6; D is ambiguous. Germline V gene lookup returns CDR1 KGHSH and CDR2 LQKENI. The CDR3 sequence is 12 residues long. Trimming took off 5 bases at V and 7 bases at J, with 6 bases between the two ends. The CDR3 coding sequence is TGTGCCAGCTCAGCACAGAATTCACCCCTCCACTTT. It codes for CASSAQNSPLHF.

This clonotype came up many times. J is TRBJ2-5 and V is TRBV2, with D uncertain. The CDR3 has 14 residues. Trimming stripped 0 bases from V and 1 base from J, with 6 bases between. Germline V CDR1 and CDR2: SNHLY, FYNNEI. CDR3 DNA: TGTGCCAGCAGTGAAGCGGGCGTCCAAGAGACCCAGTACTTC. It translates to CASSEAGVQETQYF.

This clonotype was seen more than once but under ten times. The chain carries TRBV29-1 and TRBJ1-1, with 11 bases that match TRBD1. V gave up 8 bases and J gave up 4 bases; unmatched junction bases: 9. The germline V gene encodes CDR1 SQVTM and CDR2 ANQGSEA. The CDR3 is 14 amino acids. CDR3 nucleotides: TGCAGCACAAAACAAGGGACAGGGGGCACTGAAGCTTTCTTT. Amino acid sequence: CSTKQGTGGTEAFF.

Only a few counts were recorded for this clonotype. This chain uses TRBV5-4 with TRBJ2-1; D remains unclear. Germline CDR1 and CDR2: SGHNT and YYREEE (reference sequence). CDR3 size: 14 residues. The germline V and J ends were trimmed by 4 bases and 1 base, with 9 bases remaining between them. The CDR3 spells CASSPAESYNEQFF. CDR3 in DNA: TGTGCCAGCAGCCCGGCTGAATCCTACAATGAGCAGTTCTTC. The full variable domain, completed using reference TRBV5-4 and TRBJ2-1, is ETGVTQSPTHLIKTRGQQVTLRCSSQSGHNTVSWYQQALGQGPQFIFQYYREEENGRGNFPPRFSGLQFPNYSSELNVNALELDDSALYLCASSPAESYNEQFFGPGTRLTVL.

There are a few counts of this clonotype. The CDR3 protein is CATSTTSSYNEQFF. The DNA for the CDR3 is TGTGCCACCAGCACGACTAGCTCCTACAATGAGCAGTTCTTC. The chain uses TRBV15 and TRBJ2-1; tentatively, D is TRBD2 (6 bases). CDR1 is LNHNV and CDR2 is YYDKDF in the germline V gene (reference sequence). V lost 4 bases and J 0 bases, leaving 7 bases between the germline ends. This CDR3 spans 14 amino acids.

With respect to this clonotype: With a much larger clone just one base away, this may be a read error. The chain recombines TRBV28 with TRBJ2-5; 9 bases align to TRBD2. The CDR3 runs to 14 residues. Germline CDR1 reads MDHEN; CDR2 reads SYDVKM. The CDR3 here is CVNPWREGQETQYF. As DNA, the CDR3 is TGTGTCAACCCTTGGCGGGAGGGCCAAGAGACCCAGTACTTC.

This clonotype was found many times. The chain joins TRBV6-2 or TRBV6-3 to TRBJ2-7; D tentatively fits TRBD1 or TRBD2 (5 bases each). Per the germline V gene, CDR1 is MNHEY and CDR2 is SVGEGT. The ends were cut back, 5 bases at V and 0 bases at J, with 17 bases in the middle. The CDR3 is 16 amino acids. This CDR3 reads CASSEAPGAHSYEQYF. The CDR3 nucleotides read TGTGCCAGCAGTGAGGCCCCCGGGGCTCACTCCTACGAGCAGTACTTC.

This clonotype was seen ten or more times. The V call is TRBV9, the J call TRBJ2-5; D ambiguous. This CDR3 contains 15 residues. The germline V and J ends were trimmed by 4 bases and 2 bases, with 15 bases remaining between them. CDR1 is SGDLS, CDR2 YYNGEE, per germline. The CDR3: CASSRTLGPQETQYF. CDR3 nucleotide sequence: TGTGCCAGCAGCAGGACCCTTGGCCCACAAGAGACCCAGTACTTC.

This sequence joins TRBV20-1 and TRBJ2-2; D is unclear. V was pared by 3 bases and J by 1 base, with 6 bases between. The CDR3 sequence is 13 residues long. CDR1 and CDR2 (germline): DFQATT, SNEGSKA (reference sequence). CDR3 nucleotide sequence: TGCAGTGCTAGCGGGCAGAACACCGGGGAGCTGTTTTTT. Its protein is CSASGQNTGELFF.

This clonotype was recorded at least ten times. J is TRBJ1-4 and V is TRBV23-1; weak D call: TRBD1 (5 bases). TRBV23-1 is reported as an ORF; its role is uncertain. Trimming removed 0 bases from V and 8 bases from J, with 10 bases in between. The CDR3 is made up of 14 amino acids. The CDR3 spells CASSQSGVKEKLFF. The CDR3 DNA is TGCGCCAGCAGTCAATCGGGGGTAAAGGAAAAACTGTTTTTT.

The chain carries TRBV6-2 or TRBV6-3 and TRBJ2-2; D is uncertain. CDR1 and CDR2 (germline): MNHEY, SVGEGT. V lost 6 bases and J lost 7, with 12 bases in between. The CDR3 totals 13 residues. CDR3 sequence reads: CASRPVPIGELFF. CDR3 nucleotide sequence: TGTGCCAGCAGACCAGTTCCGATCGGGGAGCTGTTTTTT.

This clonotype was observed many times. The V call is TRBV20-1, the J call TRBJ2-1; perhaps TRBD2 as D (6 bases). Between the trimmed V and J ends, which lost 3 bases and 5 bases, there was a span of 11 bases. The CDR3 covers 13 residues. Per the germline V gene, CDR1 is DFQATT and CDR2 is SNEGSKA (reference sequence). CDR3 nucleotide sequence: TGCAGTGCTAGCTCGGGGGACGACAATGAGCAGTTCTTC. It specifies CSASSGDDNEQFF.

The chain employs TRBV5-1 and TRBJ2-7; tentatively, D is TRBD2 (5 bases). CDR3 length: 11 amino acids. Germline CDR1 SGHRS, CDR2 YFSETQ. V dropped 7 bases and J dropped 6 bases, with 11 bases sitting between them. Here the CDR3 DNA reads TGCGCCAGCGGCGGGCCAGGCGAGCAGTACTTC. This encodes CASGGPGEQYF.

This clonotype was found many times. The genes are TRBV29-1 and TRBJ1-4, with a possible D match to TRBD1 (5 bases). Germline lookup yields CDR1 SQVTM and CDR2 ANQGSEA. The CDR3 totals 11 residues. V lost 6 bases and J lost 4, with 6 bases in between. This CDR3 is CSVGLNEKLFF. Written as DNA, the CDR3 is TGCAGCGTGGGACTTAATGAAAAACTGTTTTTT.

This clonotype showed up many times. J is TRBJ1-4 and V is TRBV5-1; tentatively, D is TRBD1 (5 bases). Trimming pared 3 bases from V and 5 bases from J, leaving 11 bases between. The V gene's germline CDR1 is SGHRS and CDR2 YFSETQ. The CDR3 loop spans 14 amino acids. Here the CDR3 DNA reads TGCGCCAGCAGCTCTGGGACCGGGAATGAAAAACTGTTTTTT. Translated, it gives CASSSGTGNEKLFF.

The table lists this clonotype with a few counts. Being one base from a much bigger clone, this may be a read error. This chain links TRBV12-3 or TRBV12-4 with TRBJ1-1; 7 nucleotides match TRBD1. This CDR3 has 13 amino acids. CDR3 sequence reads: CASRQQGRTETFF. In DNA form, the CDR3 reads TGTGCCAGCAGGCAACAGGGGAGGACTGAAACTTTCTTT.

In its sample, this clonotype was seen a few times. CDR3: CASSGNYEQYF. The DNA for the CDR3 is TGTGCCAGCAGCGGGAACTACGAGCAGTACTTC. V gene TRBV11-1 combines with J gene TRBJ2-7; no definite D call. V lost 5 bases to trimming and J lost 3 bases, with 5 bases between them. Germline V gene lookup returns CDR1 SGHAT and CDR2 FQDESV (reference sequence). The CDR3 totals 11 residues.